This record concerns one T cell receptor (beta chain) sequence. The antigen remains undetermined. This sample is drawn from a study of T cell responses to AZD1222 COVID-19 vaccine. Study results and limitations: There were mostly white British donors and more females than males, and clonal diversity was possibly underestimated. Reportedly, close to half of spike-specific TCRs are directed against unmutated variant regions.

Only in-frame clones appear in the TCRdb table, and some are missing; sequencing was by immunoSEQ multiplex PCR. The sample has about 140,000 clones; approximately 92% are singletons. CDR3 length: 17 residues. The V and J ends lost 4 bases and 9 bases, in that order; junction bases with no gene match: 15. Per the germline V gene, CDR1 is KGHDR and CDR2 is SFDVKD. The V call is TRBV24-1, the J call TRBJ2-1; 9 bases agree with TRBD1. The clonotype originates from an adult who received the AZD1222 COVID-19 vaccine. The sequencing used peripheral blood, collected 28 days after the second AZD1222 dose. CDR3 sequence: CATSELGTGRLVGEQFF. The CDR3 bases are TGTGCCACCAGTGAACTCGGGACAGGGCGTCTAGTGGGTGAGCAGTTCTTC.